One sample yielded the 31 T cell receptor beta chains listed below, sequenced in a study of vaccination and CD4 T cells after COVID-19. Treatment in this sample: roughly 11-day PBMC culture with coronavirus spike peptide pools or control peptides (ViraFEST assay). Oncomine TCR Beta short-read sequencing was applied to DNA from cultured CD4+ T cells. MiXCR, applied by TCRdb to the PCR reads, yields one record per CDR3 protein. The sample carries some 16,000 distinct CDR3 sequences, roughly four fifths recorded once. These TCRs are of unknown antigen specificity. The sample was CD4+ T cells from blood, cultured in vitro, taken after SARS-CoV-2 vaccination. The receptors derive from a human donor who received a COVID-19 vaccine.

The chain recombines TRBV6-5 with TRBJ1-2, with D hard to call. V lost 3 bases and J lost 2, with 19 bases in between. The V gene's germline CDR1 is MNHEY and CDR2 SVGAGI. The CDR3 runs 17 residues. CDR3 loop: CASSYQTLVGDNYGYTF. DNA for the CDR3: TGTGCCAGCAGTTATCAAACCTTAGTGGGAGACAACTATGGCTACACCTTC.

This clonotype was picked up one time. The CDR3 coding sequence is TGCGCCAGCAGCTTGGACGCTTCACCCCTCCACTTT. Translated, it gives CASSLDASPLHF. The chain joins TRBV5-1 to TRBJ1-6; D is uncertain. Trimming took 0 bases from V and 9 from J, leaving 4 bases between them. The CDR3 extends over 12 amino acids. CDR1 SGHRS and CDR2 YFSETQ come from the germline V gene.

The CDR3 protein is CAGTAGASTDTQYF. CDR3 DNA sequence: TGTGCCGGGACGGCGGGGGCTTCCACAGATACGCAGTATTTT. This sequence joins TRBV7-8 and TRBJ2-3, with D perhaps TRBD2 (7 bases). Germline-derived CDR1 and CDR2 are SGHVS and FQNEAQ. The CDR3 extends over 14 amino acids. V was shortened by 11 bases and J by 2 bases, with 17 bases between the two germline ends.

The sample holds one count of this clonotype. Written as DNA, the CDR3 is TGTGCCAGCAGTGGGACAGGGTATAGAGAAAAACTGTTTTTT. Translating it yields CASSGTGYREKLFF. The V call is TRBV6-1, the J call TRBJ1-4; 8 nucleotides agree with TRBD1. CDR1 and CDR2 (germline): MNHNS, SASEGT. V lost 4 bases and J lost 8; bases outside the gene matches: 6. CDR3 size: 14 residues.

This clonotype was observed a handful of times. The J gene is TRBJ1-1, the V gene TRBV12-3 or TRBV12-4; no clear D gene. Trimming pared 3 bases from V and 6 bases from J, leaving 11 bases between. The CDR3 runs to 13 residues. Written as DNA, the CDR3 is TGTGCCAGCAGTTTCTATGGTTCTTCTGAAGCTTTCTTT. Amino acid sequence: CASSFYGSSEAFF.

Written as DNA, the CDR3 is TGTGCCAGCAGGCGGGGGACAGCCAGGTCGTCCTATGGCTACACCTTC. Residues: CASRRGTARSSYGYTF. V and J are TRBV12-3 or TRBV12-4 and TRBJ1-2, with 7 bases fitting TRBD1. This CDR3 has 16 amino acids. J was trimmed by 4 bases and V by 6 bases; bases with no gene match: 14.

This clonotype was observed a few times. V and J are TRBV20-1 and TRBJ1-2; 7 nucleotides match TRBD1. This CDR3 comprises 14 residues. V shed 4 bases, J shed 0 bases, and the junction held 5 bases outside the gene matches. Germline assignment: CDR1 DFQATT and CDR2 SNEGSKA (reference sequence). CDR3 loop: CSAIRDSANYGYTF. The CDR3 DNA sequence: TGCAGTGCTATTCGGGACAGTGCTAACTATGGCTACACCTTC.

This chain uses TRBV24-1 with TRBJ2-5; 12 bases align to TRBD2. Germline CDR1 and CDR2: KGHDR and SFDVKD. J lost 1 base, V lost 4 bases, and 6 bases had no gene match. This CDR3 has 17 amino acids. CDR3 loop: CATSEPGLAGIQETQYF. CDR3 sequence (DNA): TGTGCCACCAGTGAACCCGGACTAGCGGGGATCCAAGAGACCCAGTACTTC.

The chain employs TRBV25-1 and TRBJ1-2; D remains unclear. Germline lookup yields CDR1 MGHDK and CDR2 SYGVNS. The V gene lost 1 base and the J gene lost 2 bases, with 11 bases spanning the gap. The CDR3 consists of 15 residues. This CDR3 reads CASSESRGPNYGYTF. The CDR3 DNA reads TGTGCCAGCAGTGAATCTCGCGGGCCGAACTATGGCTACACCTTC.

V and J are TRBV15 and TRBJ1-1, with D possibly being TRBD1 (5 bases). Looked up from germline, CDR1 is LNHNV and CDR2 is YYDKDF (reference sequence). Between the trimmed V and J ends, which lost 4 bases and 11 bases, there was a span of 23 bases. This CDR3 has 15 amino acids. The CDR3: CATSTLLVGALIAFF. The CDR3 bases are TGTGCCACCAGCACCCTTCTTGTCGGGGCCTTGATCGCTTTCTTT.

This sequence joins TRBV11-2 and TRBJ2-1; 10 bases align to TRBD1. The V segment lost 0 bases and the J segment 7 bases; nucleotides outside the gene matches: 9. Germline values: CDR1 SGHAT, CDR2 FQNNGV. The CDR3 runs 17 residues. In DNA form, the CDR3 reads TGTGCCAGCAGCTTAGATCAGGAGACAGGGGGCTGGAATGAGCAGTTCTTC. As protein: CASSLDQETGGWNEQFF.

This clonotype was observed once. The chain couples TRBV20-1 to TRBJ2-5; 11 bases map to TRBD2. This CDR3 contains 15 residues. After removal of 5 bases from V and 0 bases from J, the junction contained 5 bases not matched to a gene. Per the germline V gene, CDR1 is DFQATT and CDR2 is SNEGSKA (reference sequence). The CDR3 DNA reads TGCAGTGCTGATGCTAGCGGGGGGTACCAAGAGACCCAGTACTTC. This encodes CSADASGGYQETQYF.

A single count supports this clonotype. The rearrangement joins TRBV15 to TRBJ1-5; D possibly corresponds to TRBD1 (6 bases). V was cut by 0 bases and J by 5 bases, with 11 bases left in between. This CDR3 contains 15 residues. The germline CDR1 and CDR2 sequences are LNHNV and YYDKDF (reference sequence). The chain's CDR3 is CATSRDRGLYQPQHF. CDR3 sequence (DNA): TGTGCCACCAGCAGAGATAGGGGGTTGTATCAGCCCCAGCATTTT.

The rearrangement uses TRBV5-4 and TRBJ1-2; 10 bases line up with TRBD1. With V trimmed by 4 bases and J by 8 bases, 11 bases remained unmatched. Germline V gives CDR1 SGHNT, CDR2 YYREEE (reference sequence). The CDR3 is 15 residues long. CDR3 in amino acids: CASSVPGQGRGGYTF. CDR3 nucleotides: TGTGCCAGCAGCGTACCGGGACAGGGGAGGGGCGGCTACACCTTC.

V usage is TRBV7-2 and J usage is TRBJ1-3; D is uncertain. Germline assignment: CDR1 SGHTA and CDR2 FQGNSA. This CDR3 has 13 residues. V was cut by 1 base and J by 4 bases, with 5 bases left in between. The CDR3 protein is CASSLDLGNTIYF. In nucleotides, the CDR3 is TGTGCCAGCAGCTTAGACTTGGGAAACACCATATATTTT.

The chain has TRBV19 and TRBJ1-2; D uncertain. The CDR3 contains 12 residues. Trimming took 1 base from V and 7 from J, leaving 7 bases between them. Germline CDR1 reads LNHDA; CDR2 reads SQIVND (reference sequence). CDR3 coding DNA: TGTGCCAGTAGTATAGTAGGCGCTGGCTACACCTTC. Translation: CASSIVGAGYTF.

This chain joins TRBV5-4 and TRBJ2-7; possibly TRBD2 for D (6 bases). This CDR3 spans 17 amino acids. Germline V gene sequence: CDR1 SGHNT, CDR2 YYREEE (reference sequence). V was shortened by 1 base and J by 1 base, with 18 bases between the two germline ends. CDR3: CASSLNIGLEGSYEQYF. CDR3 DNA sequence: TGTGCCAGCAGCTTGAATATCGGGTTGGAGGGATCCTACGAGCAGTACTTC.

The chain is built from TRBV7-3 and TRBJ1-1, with TRBD1 matching over 11 bases. Germline assignment: CDR1 SGHTA and CDR2 FQGTGA. The junction had 5 bases not matched to a gene; V was cut back by 2 bases and J by 9 bases. CDR3 length equals 14 residues. This chain's CDR3 is CASSLGTGGGKAFF. The CDR3 bases are TGTGCCAGCAGCTTAGGGACAGGGGGTGGTAAAGCTTTCTTT.

The chain is built from TRBV12-3 or TRBV12-4 and TRBJ1-6, with TRBD1 identical over 9 bases. There are 14 residues in the CDR3. Losses at the gene ends were 6 bases for V and 8 bases for J; bases not matched to a gene: 5. The CDR3 sequence is CASRPGQGYSPLHF. The CDR3 DNA reads TGTGCCAGCAGGCCGGGACAGGGTTATTCACCCCTCCACTTT.

This clonotype was seen a handful of times. In nucleotides, the CDR3 is TGTGCCAGCAGCCTAGGGCAAAGGGACCAAGAGACCCAGTACTTC. It specifies CASSLGQRDQETQYF. V is TRBV7-6 and J is TRBJ2-5; no reliable D call. The CDR3 loop spans 15 amino acids. Germline V gives CDR1 SGHVS, CDR2 FNYEAQ. The ends were cut back, 5 bases at V and 0 bases at J, with 13 bases in the middle.

There are a few counts of this clonotype. The chain joins TRBV12-3 or TRBV12-4 to TRBJ1-6, with 7 positions matching TRBD1. The V segment lost 5 bases and the J segment 0 bases; nucleotides outside the gene matches: 10. The CDR3 spans 18 residues. Written as DNA, the CDR3 is TGTGCCAGCAGTCGGACAGGAAGGTTTAGCTCCTATAATTCACCCCTCCACTTT. It encodes CASSRTGRFSSYNSPLHF.

J is TRBJ1-2 and V is TRBV25-1; D is possibly TRBD1 (5 bases). Trimming took off 3 bases at V and 8 bases at J, with 10 bases between the two ends. The CDR3 has 12 residues. Germline assignment: CDR1 MGHDK and CDR2 SYGVNS. The CDR3 sequence is CASSDGGGGYTF. The CDR3 region has the DNA TGTGCCAGCAGTGATGGGGGAGGAGGCTACACCTTC.

This chain uses TRBV20-1 with TRBJ1-1; D gene unclear. The germline gives CDR1 DFQATT, CDR2 SNEGSKA (reference sequence). V lost 0 bases, J lost 1 base, and 12 bases lay in between. This CDR3 region has 15 residues. Here the CDR3 reads CSARDPRESNTEAFF. The CDR3 DNA reads as TGCAGTGCTAGAGATCCGCGGGAGTCGAACACTGAAGCTTTCTTT.

V usage is TRBV7-8 and J usage is TRBJ2-3, with a weak D call TRBD2 (6 bases). CDR1 is SGHVS, CDR2 FQNEAQ, per germline. This CDR3 is built from 16 residues. V was trimmed by 1 base and J by 2 bases, leaving 13 bases between them. The CDR3 nucleotides are TGTGCCAGCAGCTTAGTTAGCGGACACCACACAGATACGCAGTATTTT. It codes for CASSLVSGHHTDTQYF.

By frequency in the sample, this clonotype is medium-sized. The genes are TRBV2 and TRBJ1-5; D is unclear. The CDR3 has 16 amino acids. V gave up 9 bases and J gave up 0 bases, with 18 bases separating them. Per the germline V gene, CDR1 is SNHLY and CDR2 is FYNNEI. The CDR3 bases are TGTGCCAGTCAGCGCACGGACGGCTTTAGCAATCAGCCCCAGCATTTT. This encodes CASQRTDGFSNQPQHF.

The J gene is TRBJ1-6, the V gene TRBV28, with 7 positions matching TRBD1. V was clipped by 6 bases and J by 7 bases; unmatched bases: 9. Germline V gene data show CDR1 as MDHEN and CDR2 as SYDVKM. The CDR3 sequence is 15 residues long. The CDR3 loop is CASRSRTGLNSPLHF. The CDR3 region has the DNA TGTGCCAGCAGGTCCAGGACAGGCCTAAATTCACCCCTCCACTTT.

The V call is TRBV2, the J call TRBJ1-2, with D maybe TRBD1 (6 bases). The germline gives CDR1 SNHLY, CDR2 FYNNEI. V was pared by 6 bases and J by 5 bases, with 13 bases between. CDR3 size: 13 residues. The CDR3 DNA is TGTGCCAGCAGCCCCGACAGGCAATATGGCTACACCTTC. It specifies CASSPDRQYGYTF.

This clonotype was seen once. The chain is built from TRBV30 and TRBJ1-3; D is unclear. V dropped 2 bases and J dropped 0 bases, with 8 bases sitting between them. CDR1 GTSNPN and CDR2 SVGIG come from the germline V gene (reference sequence). The CDR3 has 14 residues. The CDR3 DNA is TGTGCCTGGAGTCCGACCCGCTCTGGAAACACCATATATTTT. Its protein is CAWSPTRSGNTIYF.

V usage is TRBV11-2 and J usage is TRBJ1-2; 10 bases agree with TRBD1. J gave up 8 bases and V 4 bases, and 16 bases lay outside the gene matches. CDR1 and CDR2 from the germline V gene are SGHAT and FQNNGV. The CDR3 extends over 17 amino acids. The CDR3 nucleotides are TGTGCCAGCAGCTACCCGGGACAGGGGCCGCATTTTGGGGGCTACACCTTC. Its translation is CASSYPGQGPHFGGYTF.

This rearrangement joins TRBV7-9 to TRBJ2-3; D is unresolved. Trimming left V 5 bases short and J 2 bases short, with 2 bases between. This CDR3 has 11 amino acids. Germline V gene sequence: CDR1 SEHNR, CDR2 FQNEAQ (reference sequence). The CDR3 nucleotides are TGTGCCAGCAGCCTCACAGATACGCAGTATTTT. It is translated as CASSLTDTQYF.

The rearrangement links TRBV15 to TRBJ1-2; no clear D gene. This CDR3 region has 14 residues. The V and J ends lost 0 bases and 1 base respectively, with 6 bases between them. Per the germline V gene, CDR1 is LNHNV and CDR2 is YYDKDF (reference sequence). This CDR3 is CATSRDLNNYGYTF. Written as DNA, the CDR3 is TGTGCCACCAGCAGAGATCTAAATAACTATGGCTACACCTTC. Supplemented by reference TRBV15 and TRBJ1-2, the full variable domain reads DAMVIQNPRYQVTQFGKPVTLSCSQTLNHNVMYWYQQKSSQAPKLLFHYYDKDFNNEADTPDNFQSRRPNTSFCFLDIRSPGLGDTAMYLCATSRDLNNYGYTFGSGTRLTVV.